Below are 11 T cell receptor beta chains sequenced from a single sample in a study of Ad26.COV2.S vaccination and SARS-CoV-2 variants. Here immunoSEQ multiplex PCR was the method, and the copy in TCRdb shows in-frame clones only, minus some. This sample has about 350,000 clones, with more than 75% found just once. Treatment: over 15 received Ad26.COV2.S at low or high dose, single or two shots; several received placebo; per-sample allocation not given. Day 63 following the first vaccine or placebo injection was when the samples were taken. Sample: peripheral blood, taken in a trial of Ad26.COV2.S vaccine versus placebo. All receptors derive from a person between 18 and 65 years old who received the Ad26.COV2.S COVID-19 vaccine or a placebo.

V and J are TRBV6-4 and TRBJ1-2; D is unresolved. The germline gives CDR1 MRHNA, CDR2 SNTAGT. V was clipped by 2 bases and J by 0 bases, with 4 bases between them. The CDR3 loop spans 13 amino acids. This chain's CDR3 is CASSDGTNYGYTF. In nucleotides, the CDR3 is TGTGCCAGCAGTGACGGGACTAACTATGGCTACACCTTC.

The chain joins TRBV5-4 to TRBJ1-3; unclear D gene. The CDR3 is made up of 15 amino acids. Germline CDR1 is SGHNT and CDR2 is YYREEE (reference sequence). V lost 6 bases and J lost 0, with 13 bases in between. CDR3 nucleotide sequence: TGTGCCAGCACCTCCCACAGAAACTCTGGAAACACCATATATTTT. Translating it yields CASTSHRNSGNTIYF.

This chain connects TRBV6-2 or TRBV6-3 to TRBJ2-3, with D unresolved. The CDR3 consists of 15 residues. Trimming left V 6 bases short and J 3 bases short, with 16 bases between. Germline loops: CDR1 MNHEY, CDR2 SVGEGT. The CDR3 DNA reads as TGTGCCAGCAGCCGGCCACACCTTGGGACAGATACGCAGTATTTT. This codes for CASSRPHLGTDTQYF.

The CDR3 region is CASSLSAGGADTQYF. As DNA, the CDR3 is TGTGCCAGCAGTTTATCTGCGGGAGGAGCGGATACGCAGTATTTT. This rearrangement joins TRBV28 to TRBJ2-3; 8 bases are shared with TRBD2. This CDR3 has 15 residues. Germline values: CDR1 MDHEN, CDR2 SYDVKM. V was pared by 1 base and J by 6 bases, with 6 bases of the junction left unmatched.

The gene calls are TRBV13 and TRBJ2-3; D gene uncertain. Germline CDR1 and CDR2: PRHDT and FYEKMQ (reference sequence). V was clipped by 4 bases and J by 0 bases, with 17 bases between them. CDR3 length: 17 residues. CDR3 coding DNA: TGTGCCAGCAGCTCCTTCGGCACCCGAGCTAGCACAGATACGCAGTATTTT. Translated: CASSSFGTRASTDTQYF. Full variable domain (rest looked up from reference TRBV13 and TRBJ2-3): AAGVIQSPRHLIKEKRETATLKCYPIPRHDTVYWYQQGPGQDPQFLISFYEKMQSDKGSIPDRFSAQQFSDYHSELNMSSLELGDSALYFCASSSFGTRASTDTQYFGPGTRLTVL.

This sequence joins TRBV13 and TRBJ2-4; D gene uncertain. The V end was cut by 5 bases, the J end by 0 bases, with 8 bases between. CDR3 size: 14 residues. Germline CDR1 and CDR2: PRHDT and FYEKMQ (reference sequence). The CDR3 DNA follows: TGTGCCAGCAGCCCGGCCTTAGCCAAAAACATTCAGTACTTC. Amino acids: CASSPALAKNIQYF.

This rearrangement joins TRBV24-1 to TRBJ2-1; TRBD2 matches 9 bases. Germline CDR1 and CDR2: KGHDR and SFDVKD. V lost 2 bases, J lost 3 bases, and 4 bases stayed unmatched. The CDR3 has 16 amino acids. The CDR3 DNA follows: TGTGCCACCAGTGATTCGGCGGGGGGGAGCTACAATGAGCAGTTCTTC. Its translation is CATSDSAGGSYNEQFF.

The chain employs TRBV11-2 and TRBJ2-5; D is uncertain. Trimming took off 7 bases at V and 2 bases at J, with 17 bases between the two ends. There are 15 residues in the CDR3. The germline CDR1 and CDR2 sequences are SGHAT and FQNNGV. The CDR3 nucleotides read TGTGCCAGCACCATTAGGGTGGAGTTTCAAGAGACCCAGTACTTC. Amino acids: CASTIRVEFQETQYF.

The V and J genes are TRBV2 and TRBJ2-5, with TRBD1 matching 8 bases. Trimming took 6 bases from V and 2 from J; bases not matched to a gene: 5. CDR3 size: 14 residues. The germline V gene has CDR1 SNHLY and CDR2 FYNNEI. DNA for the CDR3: TGTGCCAGCAGCCTGGACAGGGCACAAGAGACCCAGTACTTC. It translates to CASSLDRAQETQYF.

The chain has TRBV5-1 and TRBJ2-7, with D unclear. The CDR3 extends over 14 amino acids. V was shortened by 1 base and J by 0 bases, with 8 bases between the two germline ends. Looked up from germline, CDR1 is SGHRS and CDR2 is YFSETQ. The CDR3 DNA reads TGCGCCAGCAGCTTGATTGGGGACTCCTACGAGCAGTACTTC. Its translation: CASSLIGDSYEQYF.

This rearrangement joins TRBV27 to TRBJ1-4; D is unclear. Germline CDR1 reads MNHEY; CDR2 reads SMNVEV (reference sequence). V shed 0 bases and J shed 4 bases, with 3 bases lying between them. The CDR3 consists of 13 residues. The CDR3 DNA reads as TGTGCCAGCAGTTTATCCTTTAATGAAAAACTGTTTTTT. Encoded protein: CASSLSFNEKLFF.